This T cell receptor (beta chain) was identified during a study of T cells and Merkel cell carcinoma outcomes. Broader study findings: Merkel cell carcinoma outcomes were reportedly predicted by repertoire and T-cell density.

On this clone: Its antigen is undetermined.

Repertoires were generated with immunoSEQ multiplex PCR, while TCRdb's copy carries only in-frame clones and drops some. The sample holds 1,500 to 2,000 clones; over 90% are singletons and the top ten take 1.3% to 1.5%. This CDR3 spans 16 amino acids. Per the germline V gene, CDR1 is SEHNR and CDR2 is FQNEAQ (reference sequence). Between the trimmed V and J ends, which lost 5 bases and 0 bases, there was a span of 16 bases. The chain links TRBV7-9 to TRBJ1-1; tentative D call: TRBD1 (6 bases). This sequence was found in a human donor with Merkel cell carcinoma. Sequencing was carried out using tumor tissue from Merkel cell carcinoma. The CDR3 coding sequence is TGTGCCAGCAGCCCTAGAGGACAGACCGTGAACACTGAAGCTTTCTTT. It specifies CASSPRGQTVNTEAFF.